The sequence of this T cell receptor beta chain was determined in a study of blood T cell repertoires in COVID-19. Study information: There were acute and convalescent COVID-19 samples, and they came from the United States, Italy and Spain. PBMCs, B-cell-depleted T cells, or T cells were the source of the cDNA or gDNA that made up the material.

Authors' methods: By means of reference gene primer amplification, nucleated cell counts were estimated. Produced via immunoSEQ multiplex PCR; TCRdb's table is partial and in-frame only. The V and J calls and the clone size are those of that table, but D and trimming were determined from the DNA. The table has around 65,000 clones, roughly 93% seen once. The CDR3 has 15 amino acids. In germline, CDR1 is WSHSY, CDR2 SAAADI. The germline V and J ends were trimmed by 7 bases and 3 bases, with 15 bases remaining between them. The gene calls are TRBV10-2 and TRBJ1-4; possible D gene TRBD1, 5 bases. This sequence was found in a human donor in a cohort sampled during active COVID-19. Sample: peripheral blood. In nucleotides, the CDR3 is TGCGCCAGCAACCGACAGTTTGCAGCTAATGAAAAACTGTTTTTT. Its translation is CASNRQFAANEKLFF.